This T cell receptor beta chain emerged from a study of blood T cell repertoires in COVID-19 (dated by TCRdb to 2020 to 2022). For context, the study as a whole: The collaborator samples originated in the United States, Italy and Spain and spanned the acute and convalescent phases of COVID-19. The material from the prospective study consisted of cDNA or gDNA derived from T cells, B-cell-depleted T cells, or PBMCs. The dataset comprised deeply sampled blood TCRbeta repertoires from subjects exposed to, actively infected with, or recovered from COVID-19. The repertoires were made available in a free public database intended to serve as a resource for research on the immune response to SARS-CoV-2. The samples were drawn from the first 160 participants of the ongoing ImmuneRACE study and from 950 to 1,500 subjects provided by 6 global collaborators. The sample metadata nearly always contained a de-identified subject ID, COVID-19 status, age in years and sex. Where available, HLA class I and class II types were taken from metadata supplied by the sample provider and were not determined by assay-based typing.

Of note for this clone: The specificity of this receptor is unknown. No much larger clone exists at a distance of one base, and base qualities are not known.

The CDR3 covers 14 residues, taking in both the cysteine and the phenylalanine. Just CDR3 DNA is preserved here, 42 bases in frame from base 1. The trim is 6 bases for V and 0 bases for J, with a gap of 13 bases between the germline ends. From a lookup of the germline V gene (reference sequence), CDR1 and CDR2 are SGHKS and YYEKEE. Summary of the overall study and its limitations: The quantity of clinical and demographic metadata differed by source and by participant and was supplied without curation.

Each collaborating institution followed its own protocols to collect whole blood in K2EDTA tubes. For TCRbeta analysis, collaborators shipped samples as frozen whole blood, isolated PBMCs, or DNA extracted from either of those sample types. TCRbeta CDR3 regions were amplified from genomic DNA using the immunoSEQ Assay, a bias-controlled multiplex PCR. Processing in the source paper ran as follows. Within the assay, amplification of reference gene primers was used to estimate how many nucleated cells each sample contained. Sequence reads were collapsed and filtered to measure the absolute abundance of every unique TCRbeta CDR3 rearrangement. For each sample, productive Simpson clonality was calculated as the square root of Simpson's diversity index over productive rearrangements. TCRdb's version of the immuneACCESS table is confined to in-frame rearrangements and falls short of the full clone set. An unresolved V gene accounts for under half of the shortfall where checked; the remainder is of unknown origin. D and trimming were read from the DNA, whereas the V and J calls and clone size are those reported in that table. The table for this sample lists about 140,000 clones; over 65% of them were counted only once. Clones ranked in the top ten supply more than 3.5% of the sample.

Sequences were obtained from peripheral blood. Rearrangement joined TRBV5-5 to TRBJ2-7, with TRBD1 as a weak D call on 6 bases. The receptor comes from a woman older than 75 with active or convalescent COVID-19. The nucleotides are TGTGCCAGCAACACGGGACATACCTCCTACGAGCAGTACTTC. Its protein is CASNTGHTSYEQYF.